This T cell receptor beta chain was captured by sequencing in a study of shared clonotypes between healthy human individuals. Study in general: Each donor had three CD4 naive, three CD4 memory, two CD8 naive and one CD8 memory plate. Study-level points and caveats: Generation probability values for non-shared clonotypes were lower than those for clonotypes shared by all four donors.

This CDR3 region has 14 residues. Trimming removed 2 bases from V and 2 bases from J, with 9 bases in between. CDR1 MNHNY and CDR2 SVGAGI come from the germline V gene (reference sequence). Recent acute infections and vaccinations were absent in the healthy HIV-negative adult donors. Subsets obtained from CD4+ cells comprised CD45RA+ naive and CD45RA-negative memory cells. Sequenced by immunoSEQ multiplex PCR; TCRdb stores in-frame clones only, minus some. Here the sample spans 2,500,000 or so clones, 92% being singletons. With regard to this clone: As yet, its antigen is unknown.

The gene calls are TRBV6-6 and TRBJ1-2, with D hard to call. The source of this sequence is a man between 18 and 35 years old in good health. Some clones in this sample may be carry-over from other donors' samples. The source material was naive CD4+ T cells from PBMCs. Regarding subset: CD45RA+ positively selected. The CDR3 DNA follows: TGTGCCAGCAGTTACGGCAATTCAAACTATGGCTACACCTTC. This translates into CASSYGNSNYGYTF.